This passage covers 3 T cell receptor beta chains from one sample sequenced in a study of blood T cell repertoires in COVID-19. Some clones are missing from TCRdb's copy, which holds only in-frame ones; the method was immunoSEQ multiplex PCR. Of about 120,000 clones in the sample, 70% to 85% were seen once. Material for sequencing was peripheral blood. The receptor set was obtained from a man in his 70s with active or convalescent COVID-19.

This clone appeared a single time. The chain recombines TRBV5-4 with TRBJ2-2; 8 positions agree with TRBD2. The junction had 8 bases not matched to a gene; V was cut back by 5 bases and J by 5 bases. Germline loops: CDR1 SGHNT, CDR2 YYREEE (reference sequence). This CDR3 has 15 residues. The CDR3 nucleotides are TGTGCCAGCAGAAGTGGACTAGCTTCTACCGGGGAGCTGTTTTTT. This translates into CASRSGLASTGELFF.

The chain links TRBV29-1 to TRBJ1-2; TRBD1 matches at 10 bases. The CDR3 length is 14 residues. The junction had 6 bases not matched to a gene; V was cut back by 4 bases and J by 4 bases. CDR1 and CDR2 (germline): SQVTM, ANQGSEA. The CDR3 reads CSVVRTGGFYGYTF. In nucleotides, the CDR3 is TGCAGCGTTGTGAGGACAGGGGGATTCTATGGCTACACCTTC.

J is TRBJ2-1 and V is TRBV29-1; D is unresolved. The V gene's germline CDR1 is SQVTM and CDR2 ANQGSEA. The CDR3 is 15 amino acids. V lost 2 bases and J 0 bases, leaving 11 bases between the germline ends. The CDR3 spells CSVERGSGSYNEQFF. In DNA form, the CDR3 reads TGCAGCGTTGAAAGAGGCAGTGGCTCCTACAATGAGCAGTTCTTC.